A selection of T cell receptor beta chains follows, all from one sample in a study of shared clonotypes between healthy human individuals. Sequenced by immunoSEQ multiplex PCR; TCRdb stores in-frame clones only, minus some. The sample consists of over 1.5 million clones, 98% of them appearing once. Sequencing was carried out using naive CD4+ T cells sorted from blood. The receptor set was obtained from a man aged 25 to 40 in good health. Each CDR3 is given with its conserved first and last residue. The D gene is left open where the match is weak. Part of the rows lack a size; the others show once, few, many or a class for expanded clones.

v_gene,abundance,d_gene,j_gene,CDR3aa,CDR3nt
TRBV19,.,TRBD1,TRBJ1-2,CASSVLTGQGSYGYTF,TGTGCCAGTAGTGTCCTGACGGGACAGGGGTCCTATGGCTACACCTTC
TRBV7-2,.,.,TRBJ2-1,CASSPDLSSYNEQFF,TGTGCCAGCAGCCCAGACTTGAGCTCCTACAATGAGCAGTTCTTC
TRBV6-5,.,.,TRBJ2-7,CASSLDFRKSYEQYF,TGTGCCAGCAGCCTAGACTTTAGAAAGTCCTACGAGCAGTACTTC
TRBV19,.,TRBD2,TRBJ2-2,CASRGLAGEGAGELFF,TGTGCCAGTAGAGGACTAGCGGGAGAAGGGGCCGGGGAGCTGTTTTTT
TRBV15,once,TRBD2,TRBJ2-1,CATSRDPTSGRGNEQFF,TGTGCCACCAGCAGAGACCCGACTAGCGGGAGGGGAAATGAGCAGTTCTTC
TRBV9,.,.,TRBJ2-7,CASSVGILSYEQYF,TGTGCCAGCAGCGTAGGAATACTCTCCTACGAGCAGTACTTC
TRBV18,.,.,TRBJ2-7,CASSYMGQGNYEQYF,TGTGCCAGCTCATACATGGGGCAGGGGAACTACGAGCAGTACTTC
TRBV4-3,.,TRBD2,TRBJ2-1,CASSQGASGSSYNEQFF,TGCGCCAGCAGCCAAGGTGCTAGCGGGAGTTCCTACAATGAGCAGTTCTTC
TRBV4-1,.,.,TRBJ2-5,CASSPLALQETQYF,TGCGCCAGCAGCCCTTTGGCTTTACAAGAGACCCAGTACTTC
TRBV5-1,.,.,TRBJ2-7,CASSLGGAFYEQYF,TGCGCCAGCAGCTTGGGGGGCGCTTTCTACGAGCAGTACTTC
TRBV28,.,.,TRBJ2-1,CASSLPQVHEQFF,TGTGCCAGCAGTTTACCGCAGGTTCATGAGCAGTTCTTC
TRBV9,.,.,TRBJ2-1,CASSVVFGTYNEQFF,TGTGCCAGCAGCGTAGTGTTTGGGACCTACAATGAGCAGTTCTTC
TRBV5-8,.,.,TRBJ1-5,CASSLVLGAGDQPQHF,TGTGCCAGCAGCTTGGTTTTAGGGGCGGGAGATCAGCCCCAGCATTTT
TRBV19,.,TRBD1,TRBJ2-7,CASSIGDRVLGEQYF,TGTGCCAGTAGTATTGGGGACAGGGTTTTGGGCGAGCAGTACTTC
TRBV6-5,.,.,TRBJ1-2,CASRQEDYGYTF,TGTGCCAGCAGACAAGAGGACTATGGCTACACCTTC
TRBV4-1,.,.,TRBJ2-7,CASSFDRSYSYEQYF,TGCGCCAGCAGCTTTGACCGCTCTTATTCCTACGAGCAGTACTTC
TRBV18,.,TRBD1,TRBJ1-1,CASSPRGPGVRETEAFF,TGTGCCAGCTCACCAAGGGGGCCAGGGGTCCGGGAAACTGAAGCTTTCTTT
TRBV7-9,.,TRBD1,TRBJ2-5,CAIALAGGASETQYF,TGTGCCATCGCCCTGGCAGGGGGCGCGTCAGAGACCCAGTACTTC
TRBV7-2,.,.,TRBJ1-1,CASSQRTDLIPEAFF,TGTGCCAGCAGCCAACGGACAGATTTGATCCCTGAAGCTTTCTTT
TRBV18,.,TRBD1,TRBJ1-4,CASSPGQGEKLFF,TGTGCCAGCTCGCCGGGACAGGGCGAAAAACTGTTTTTT
TRBV7-9,.,.,TRBJ1-3,CASSPSWTGNTIYF,TGTGCCAGCAGCCCCTCATGGACGGGAAACACCATATATTTT
TRBV5-1,.,.,TRBJ2-2,CASSLATERLFF,TGCGCCAGCAGCTTGGCAACGGAGAGGCTGTTTTTT
TRBV5-1,.,TRBD1,TRBJ1-2,CASSHGQDIIYGYTF,TGCGCCAGCAGCCATGGACAGGACATAATCTATGGCTACACCTTC
TRBV19,.,.,TRBJ1-1,CAVCSYMNTEAFF,TGTGCCGTTTGTTCATACATGAACACTGAAGCTTTCTTT
TRBV5-1,.,.,TRBJ2-1,CASSQQGTSNEQFF,TGCGCCAGCAGCCAACAGGGGACTAGTAATGAGCAGTTCTTC
TRBV7-9,.,.,TRBJ2-3,CASSYTDTQYF,TGTGCCAGCAGTTACACAGATACGCAGTATTTT
TRBV5-5,.,.,TRBJ2-6,CASSVYVGAGANVLTF,TGTGCCAGCAGCGTCTACGTGGGCGCAGGGGCCAACGTCCTGACTTTC
TRBV19,.,TRBD1,TRBJ2-2,CASTLDRATGELFF,TGTGCCAGTACCTTAGACAGGGCCACCGGGGAGCTGTTTTTT
TRBV28,.,TRBD1,TRBJ2-7,CASSSPGQGTYEQYF,TGTGCCAGCAGTTCCCCGGGACAGGGGACCTACGAGCAGTACTTC
TRBV7-8,.,.,TRBJ1-5,CASSHGTAYQPQHF,TGTGCCAGCAGCCACGGGACGGCTTATCAGCCCCAGCATTTT
TRBV7-6,once,TRBD2,TRBJ2-3,CASSPQVGGSQSADTQYF,TGTGCCAGCAGCCCCCAGGTCGGCGGGAGTCAATCCGCAGATACGCAGTATTTT
TRBV7-2,.,.,TRBJ2-7,CASSYWTRDRYEQYF,TGTGCCAGCAGCTACTGGACCAGGGATCGCTACGAGCAGTACTTC
TRBV5-4,.,.,TRBJ2-3,CASRNRDSTDTQYF,TGTGCCAGCAGAAACCGGGACAGCACAGATACGCAGTATTTT